The 29 T cell receptor beta chains in this list originate from one sample, sequenced in a study of early T cells in non-severe SARS-CoV-2 infection (dated by TCRdb to the early 2020s). The method was 5' RACE. For sequencing, a NextSeq 500 was employed. TCRdb reanalyzed the raw reads on its own, using fastp at Q25 for trimming and MiXCR for clone calling, and kept in-frame beta chains. Merged by CDR3 protein, the rows form single entries marked with the most common genes and DNA. In this sample the table shows roughly 29,000 distinct CDR3 sequences, approximately 4.2% of which occur a single time. The ten largest clones take up around an eighth of the sample. Sequencing was done on a sample of whole blood. These TCRs come from an adult who was a healthcare worker with PCR-confirmed SARS-CoV-2 infection or an uninfected control (not recorded which).

This clonotype came up a few times. The rearrangement links TRBV4-1 to TRBJ2-3; D remains ambiguous. This CDR3 contains 13 residues. The V and J ends lost 0 bases and 7 bases respectively, with 8 bases between them. CDR1 MGHRA and CDR2 YSYEKL come from the germline V gene. DNA for the CDR3: TGCGCCAGCAGCCAAGATGAAGGGAATACGCAGTATTTT. Translating it yields CASSQDEGNTQYF.

This clonotype came up a few times. The chain recombines TRBV20-1 with TRBJ2-5; TRBD2 matches 11 bases. The CDR3 totals 15 residues. Looked up from germline, CDR1 is DFQATT and CDR2 is SNEGSKA (reference sequence). V dropped 0 bases and J dropped 4; count of bases not matched to a gene: 4. Written as DNA, the CDR3 is TGCAGTGCTAGAGATAGCGGGGGGGCCGGAGAGACCCAGTACTTC. Protein sequence: CSARDSGGAGETQYF.

This clonotype was seen at least ten times. This chain links TRBV20-1 with TRBJ1-6; D not resolved. Per the germline V gene, CDR1 is DFQATT and CDR2 is SNEGSKA (reference sequence). The V and J ends lost 0 bases and 7 bases respectively, with 10 bases between them. The CDR3 runs 14 residues. The CDR3 DNA sequence: TGCAGTGCTAGAGATCCCAGAGGGAATTCACCCCTCCACTTT. Its protein product is CSARDPRGNSPLHF.

Ten or more counts support this clonotype. V gene TRBV3-1 combines with J gene TRBJ2-4; D is perhaps TRBD2 (6 bases). The length of the CDR3 is 20 residues. Germline V CDR1 and CDR2: LGHDT, YNNKEL (reference sequence). The ends were cut back, 6 bases at V and 3 bases at J, with 30 bases in the middle. CDR3 in DNA: TGTGCCAGCAGTCGCGGCAGTATCGGAGGGTCGGCCAATAGCAAAAACATTCAGTACTTC. It codes for CASSRGSIGGSANSKNIQYF.

The CDR3 here is CASSRPPGAAVETQYF. In DNA form, the CDR3 reads TGTGCCAGCAGTCGACCACCAGGGGCAGCAGTAGAGACCCAGTACTTC. The genes are TRBV5-4 and TRBJ2-5; tentative D call: TRBD1 (6 bases). This CDR3 region has 16 residues. Trimming pared 5 bases from V and 4 bases from J, leaving 21 bases between. CDR1 is SGHNT and CDR2 is YYREEE in the germline V gene (reference sequence).

This clonotype was detected only a few times. One junction end disagrees with the germline gene, perhaps due to a read error. V and J are TRBV6-1 and TRBJ2-5; D could derive from TRBD1 or TRBD2 (6 bases each). Germline CDR1 is MNHNS and CDR2 is SASEGT. CDR3 length equals 13 residues. The CDR3 protein is CVSSYTGRETQYF. The CDR3 DNA sequence: TGTGTCAGCAGTTATACAGGGAGGGAGACCCAGTACTTC.

The chain joins TRBV7-2 to TRBJ2-2; the D gene is possibly TRBD2 (6 bases). The CDR3 sequence is 15 residues long. V lost 1 base and J lost 4, with 10 bases in between. The germline V gene encodes CDR1 SGHTA and CDR2 FQGNSA. Here the CDR3 DNA reads TGTGCCAGCAGCTTAGTAGCGGTAGCCACCGGGGAGCTGTTTTTT. Protein sequence: CASSLVAVATGELFF.

This clonotype was counted at least ten times. This chain connects TRBV11-2 to TRBJ2-2; no reliable D call. The CDR3 covers 14 residues. V was pared by 1 base and J by 5 bases, with 8 bases between. Germline CDR1 is SGHAT and CDR2 is FQNNGV. The CDR3 reads CASSLGPETGELFF. The CDR3 DNA reads TGTGCCAGCAGCTTAGGCCCGGAGACCGGGGAGCTGTTTTTT.

This clonotype showed up many times. The J gene is TRBJ2-3, the V gene TRBV7-2; TRBD2 might be the D (7 bases). This CDR3 region has 18 residues. The V and J ends lost 1 base and 3 bases respectively, with 20 bases between them. The germline CDR1 and CDR2 sequences are SGHTA and FQGNSA. The CDR3 DNA sequence: TGTGCCAGCAGCTTAGGATTTGGGGGGGGCAAGGATACAGATACGCAGTATTTT. This encodes CASSLGFGGGKDTDTQYF.

Turning to this clonotype: This may be a read error: a much more frequent sequence differs by one nucleotide. The rearrangement joins TRBV12-3 or TRBV12-4 to TRBJ2-7, with D unresolved. The CDR3 has 12 amino acids. The germline V and J ends were trimmed by 6 bases and 3 bases, with 9 bases remaining between them. The CDR3 sequence: CASSFTSYEQYF. The CDR3 DNA reads as TGTGCCAGCAGCTTTACAAGCTACGAGCAGTACTTC.

Worth noting for this clonotype: The CDR3 end shows no conserved phenylalanine or tryptophan, and so a read error is likely. The chain combines TRBV27 with TRBJ1-2, with D uncertain. The V gene's germline CDR1 is MNHEY and CDR2 SMNVEV (reference sequence). This CDR3 region has 13 residues. The V and J ends lost 5 bases and 1 base respectively, with 8 bases between them. The CDR3: CASSLKYNYGYTI. The CDR3 nucleotides read TGTGCCAGCAGTCTGAAATATAACTATGGCTACACCATC.

This clonotype was counted many times. The chain combines TRBV5-1 with TRBJ2-1, with 9 bases identical to TRBD1. Germline V gene data show CDR1 as SGHRS and CDR2 as YFSETQ. Trimming took 0 bases from V and 6 from J; bases not matched to a gene: 7. CDR3 length equals 16 residues. CDR3 amino acids: CASSLEGQGSANEQFF. The CDR3, as DNA: TGCGCCAGCAGCTTGGAGGGACAGGGAAGTGCCAATGAGCAGTTCTTC.

This rearrangement joins TRBV3-1 to TRBJ2-1; TRBD2 agrees at 8 bases. Germline trimming cut 6 bases from V and 6 bases from J; bases unmatched to any gene: 4. The germline V gene encodes CDR1 LGHDT and CDR2 YNNKEL (reference sequence). The CDR3 is made up of 13 amino acids. CDR3 nucleotide sequence: TGTGCCAGCAGTTACGGACTAGCCAATGAGCAGTTCTTC. Its protein product is CASSYGLANEQFF.

This clonotype was observed a few times. V gene TRBV20-1 combines with J gene TRBJ1-1; tentative D call: TRBD1 (5 bases). V gave up 4 bases and J gave up 3 bases, with 15 bases separating them. Per the germline V gene, CDR1 is DFQATT and CDR2 is SNEGSKA (reference sequence). CDR3 size: 14 residues. CDR3 nucleotides: TGCAGTGCTAAAGTTCAGGGTGTGGACACTGAAGCTTTCTTT. Protein sequence: CSAKVQGVDTEAFF.

This clonotype was counted at least ten times. The chain couples TRBV6-5 to TRBJ2-1; D ambiguous. V was cut by 7 bases and J by 9 bases, with 13 bases left in between. Germline loops: CDR1 MNHEY, CDR2 SVGAGI. This CDR3 has 12 amino acids. CDR3: CASNPPRSEQFF. CDR3 DNA sequence: TGTGCCAGCAACCCACCGCGGAGTGAGCAGTTCTTC.

This clonotype was seen only a few times. The chain carries TRBV7-3 and TRBJ2-6; the D is unclear. The germline V gene encodes CDR1 SGHTA and CDR2 FQGTGA. V lost 5 bases, J lost 12 bases, and 11 bases lay in between. There are 12 residues in the CDR3. The CDR3 sequence: CASSPPSGVLTF. Written as DNA, the CDR3 is TGTGCCAGCAGCCCACCCTCGGGCGTCCTGACTTTC.

This clonotype was seen more than once but under ten times. The rearrangement links TRBV7-2 to TRBJ1-2, with no clear D. Trimming took off 8 bases at V and 0 bases at J, with 10 bases between the two ends. The CDR3 length is 13 residues. Looked up from germline, CDR1 is SGHTA and CDR2 is FQGNSA. The CDR3: CASAHGTNYGYTF. CDR3 in DNA: TGTGCCAGCGCCCACGGAACTAACTATGGCTACACCTTC.

This clonotype was recorded at least ten times. The V call is TRBV14, the J call TRBJ2-1, with 11 bases lining up with TRBD2. V lost 1 base to trimming and J lost 15 bases; unmatched junction nucleotides: 8. Germline-derived CDR1 and CDR2 are SGHDN and FVKESK. The CDR3 has 14 amino acids. The chain's CDR3 is CASSQGQLAGVRFF. Here the CDR3 DNA reads TGTGCCAGCAGCCAAGGACAACTAGCGGGGGTAAGGTTCTTC. The whole variable domain, filled in from reference TRBV14 and TRBJ2-1, reads EAGVTQFPSHSVIEKGQTVTLRCDPISGHDNLYWYRRVMGKEIKFLLHFVKESKQDESGMPNNRFLAERTGGTYSTLKVQPAELEDSGVYFCASSQGQLAGVRFFGPGTRLTVL.

This clonotype was recorded many times. The rearrangement uses TRBV12-3 or TRBV12-4 and TRBJ2-6; D gene unclear. V lost 3 bases and J lost 1, with 1 base in between. This CDR3 spans 13 amino acids. CDR3 residues: CASSFSGANVLTF. DNA for the CDR3: TGTGCCAGCAGTTTTTCTGGGGCCAACGTCCTGACTTTC.

This clonotype came up many times. This chain connects TRBV7-9 to TRBJ2-7; tentatively, D is TRBD1 (8 bases). The CDR3 is 15 amino acids. V was cut by 3 bases and J by 5 bases, with 17 bases left in between. Germline CDR1 is SEHNR and CDR2 is FQNEAQ (reference sequence). The CDR3 DNA follows: TGTGCCAGCAGCTTCCGTACAGGGGGGGTGGACGAGCAGTACTTC. Translating it yields CASSFRTGGVDEQYF.

This clonotype was detected ten times or more. The chain is built from TRBV4-1 and TRBJ2-3; 8 bases are shared with TRBD2. V lost 5 bases and J lost 0; bases outside the gene matches: 10. Germline lookup yields CDR1 MGHRA and CDR2 YSYEKL. The CDR3 contains 17 residues. The CDR3 DNA reads as TGCGCCAGCAGCAACTACCTACTAGCGGCTAGCACAGATACGCAGTATTTT. Its translation is CASSNYLLAASTDTQYF.

Ten or more counts support this clonotype. The chain is built from TRBV11-2 and TRBJ2-1, with 7 bases lining up with TRBD1. The germline gives CDR1 SGHAT, CDR2 FQNNGV. This CDR3 spans 17 amino acids. V trimming: 2 bases; J trimming: 6 bases; junction bases outside the gene matches: 13. DNA for the CDR3: TGTGCCAGCAGCTTAACTGTAGGTCTATCAGGGGGCAATGAGCAGTTCTTC. The encoded protein is CASSLTVGLSGGNEQFF.

This clonotype was seen repeatedly, ten times or more. V is TRBV6-1 and J is TRBJ1-1, with D possibly TRBD1 on 5 matching bases. CDR1 and CDR2 from the germline V gene are MNHNS and SASEGT. V was cut by 6 bases and J by 8 bases, with 16 bases left in between. The CDR3 loop spans 13 amino acids. The CDR3 bases are TGTGCCAGCAGATCCCGCGGGACCAACGAAGCTTTCTTT. Protein sequence: CASRSRGTNEAFF.

This clonotype showed up just a few times. For the CDR3, the DNA is TGTGCCAGCTCCACGACAGGGGACAATCAGCCCCAGCATTTT. Its translation is CASSTTGDNQPQHF. J is TRBJ1-5 and V is TRBV18; 8 nucleotides match TRBD1. The CDR3 consists of 14 residues. Per germline, CDR1 KGHSH and CDR2 LQKENI. Trimming took 6 bases from V and 3 from J; bases not matched to a gene: 4.

This clonotype has a count of ten or more. CDR3 protein: CASSPPPGTSGIVETQYF. CDR3 sequence (DNA): TGTGCCAGCAGCCCCCCTCCCGGGACTAGCGGGATAGTAGAGACCCAGTACTTC. This chain joins TRBV7-3 and TRBJ2-5, with 13 bases identical to TRBD2. The CDR3 covers 18 residues. Germline CDR1 is SGHTA and CDR2 is FQGTGA. The V and J ends lost 5 bases and 4 bases, in that order; junction bases with no gene match: 13.

This clonotype was recorded many times. The gene calls are TRBV15 and TRBJ1-5; tentative D call: TRBD1 (6 bases). Germline V gene data show CDR1 as LNHNV and CDR2 as YYDKDF (reference sequence). With 8 bases removed from V and 4 bases from J, the gap between germline ends came to 21 bases. This CDR3 is 16 amino acids long. The DNA of the CDR3 is TGTGCCACCCGGGGCAGGGGAGGAAAACGGAATCAGCCCCAGCATTTT. Amino acids: CATRGRGGKRNQPQHF.

This clonotype was recorded many times. J is TRBJ2-7 and V is TRBV28; the D is unclear. The CDR3 extends over 13 amino acids. CDR1 and CDR2 from the germline V gene are MDHEN and SYDVKM. Trimming shortened V by 4 bases and J by 3 bases, and 10 bases separated the two germline ends. CDR3 bases: TGTGCCAGCAGTTATGGGTCGAGCTACGAGCAGTACTTC. It specifies CASSYGSSYEQYF. Filled out from reference TRBV28 and TRBJ2-7, the complete variable domain reads DVKVTQSSRYLVKRTGEKVFLECVQDMDHENMFWYRQDPGLGLRLIYFSYDVKMKEKGDIPEGYSVSREKKERFSLILESASTNQTSMYLCASSYGSSYEQYFGPGTRLTVT.

This clonotype occurred many times. One end of the junction is discordant with germline, which a read error may explain. The chain couples TRBV12-3 or TRBV12-4 to TRBJ1-1; 10 bases match TRBD1. The CDR3 runs 14 residues. The CDR3 here is CVSSRQGAYTEAFF. The CDR3 DNA sequence: TGTGTCAGCAGCCGACAGGGGGCCTACACTGAAGCTTTCTTT.

This clonotype came up many times. The gene calls are TRBV10-3 and TRBJ2-7; D is possibly TRBD2 (5 bases). In germline, CDR1 is ENHRY, CDR2 SYGVKD. Between the trimmed V and J ends, which lost 4 bases and 6 bases, there was a span of 16 bases. The CDR3 runs to 14 residues. Written as DNA, the CDR3 is TGTGCCATCAGTGCGGAGGCCTGGGCGGGCGAGCAGTACTTC. The encoded protein is CAISAEAWAGEQYF.